This paragraph covers one T cell receptor (beta chain) sequence. Individuals drawn from 24 US areas were roughly 18 to 100 years old. This entry belongs to a study of blood T cell repertoires in COVID-19. The CDR3 length is 17 residues. Trimming left V 0 bases short and J 4 bases short, with 18 bases between. The germline CDR1 and CDR2 sequences are LNHNV and YYDKDF (reference sequence). The method was immunoSEQ multiplex PCR; TCRdb's version includes in-frame clones alone and lacks a portion of them. The sample includes some 410,000 clones, 70% to 90% of them seen just once. The chain combines TRBV15 with TRBJ1-2; D ambiguous. The source of this sequence is a woman in her thirties with acute COVID-19. The sequenced sample was PBMCs or T cells enriched from blood (not recorded which). The CDR3 DNA is TGTGCCACCAGCAGAGATGGAGTCCCCAAAGGAAGCTATGGCTACACCTTC. Translating gives CATSRDGVPKGSYGYTF. The whole variable domain, remainder taken from reference TRBV15 and TRBJ1-2, is DAMVIQNPRYQVTQFGKPVTLSCSQTLNHNVMYWYQQKSSQAPKLLFHYYDKDFNNEADTPDNFQSRRPNTSFCFLDIRSPGLGDTAMYLCATSRDGVPKGSYGYTFGSGTRLTVV.